These T cell receptor beta chains were read from a single sample in a study of blood T cell repertoires in COVID-19. The assay was immunoSEQ multiplex PCR, and TCRdb's table has in-frame clones only and misses some. The sample contains approximately 440,000 clones, roughly 91% of which appear only once. The sequencing input was PBMCs or T cells enriched from blood (not recorded which). The receptors come from a man aged 18 to 29 who had recovered from COVID-19. Both conserved end residues are part of each CDR3. The order of the fields is V gene, D gene, clone size, J gene, CDR3 DNA, CDR3 protein. D genes are given only for firm matches. Clone size appears in some rows only: once, few, many, or a class for an expanded clone.

V: TRBV5-1
D: TRBD1
size: -
J: TRBJ1-2
DNA: TGCGCCAGCAGCGGGAGACAGGGTGAACTGTACTATGGCTACACCTTC
CDR3: CASSGRQGELYYGYTF

V: TRBV18
D: TRBD1
size: few
J: TRBJ2-7
DNA: TGTGCCAGCTCAAGCACAGGGGGCGCTGATCCCGAGCAGTACTTC
CDR3: CASSSTGGADPEQYF

V: TRBV18
D: TRBD1
size: -
J: TRBJ1-2
DNA: TGTGCCAGCTCACCACGTCAGGGGGCTTCGGTTTTAGATGGCTACACCTTC
CDR3: CASSPRQGASVLDGYTF

V: TRBV27
D: -
size: -
J: TRBJ1-6
DNA: TGTGCCAGCAGTTTCCTACCGGGACACTCTAATTCACCCCTCCACTTT
CDR3: CASSFLPGHSNSPLHF

V: TRBV2
D: TRBD1
size: -
J: TRBJ1-5
DNA: TGTGCCAGCAGGGATCGGACAGGGGGCGATCAGCCCCAGCATTTT
CDR3: CASRDRTGGDQPQHF

V: TRBV28
D: -
size: -
J: TRBJ2-1
DNA: TGTGCCAGCAGTCTAAATGGAGCGGAGCAGTTCTTC
CDR3: CASSLNGAEQFF

V: TRBV6-1
D: -
size: -
J: TRBJ1-6
DNA: TGTGCCAGCAGTGAAATAGGGGGATATAATTCACCCCTCCACTTT
CDR3: CASSEIGGYNSPLHF

V: TRBV10-2
D: TRBD2
size: -
J: TRBJ2-1
DNA: TGCGCCAGCAGCGCGTTAGCGGGAGGGCCGGGTGAGCAGTTCTTC
CDR3: CASSALAGGPGEQFF

V: TRBV7-3
D: TRBD2
size: once
J: TRBJ2-1
DNA: TGTGCCAGCAGCAACGGACTAGCGGGACGGCATGAGCAGTTCTTC
CDR3: CASSNGLAGRHEQFF

V: TRBV4-1
D: -
size: -
J: TRBJ1-2
DNA: TGCGCCAGCAGCCAGACTAACAGGGTACCCTATGGCTACACCTTC
CDR3: CASSQTNRVPYGYTF

V: TRBV12-3/TRBV12-4
D: TRBD1
size: -
J: TRBJ1-5
DNA: TGTGCCAGTTCGACAGGGACTAATCAGCCCCAGCATTTT
CDR3: CASSTGTNQPQHF

V: TRBV19
D: -
size: -
J: TRBJ1-1
DNA: TGTGCCAGTAACCGTAATTACATGAACACTGAAGCTTTCTTT
CDR3: CASNRNYMNTEAFF

V: TRBV18
D: TRBD1
size: once
J: TRBJ2-2
DNA: TGTGCCAGCTCACATTCGCGACAGGGGAAAGCCGGGGAGCTGTTTTTT
CDR3: CASSHSRQGKAGELFF

V: TRBV7-9
D: -
size: -
J: TRBJ2-2
DNA: TGTGCCAGCAAGAGGGAGAACACCGGGGAGCTGTTTTTT
CDR3: CASKRENTGELFF

V: TRBV19
D: TRBD1
size: -
J: TRBJ2-3
DNA: TGTGCCAGTAGGGAGGACAGGGGCACAGATACGCAGTATTTT
CDR3: CASREDRGTDTQYF

V: TRBV9
D: -
size: -
J: TRBJ2-7
DNA: TGTGCCAGCAGCGTCGGCAGGTCTTCCTACGAGCAGTACTTC
CDR3: CASSVGRSSYEQYF

V: TRBV30
D: -
size: -
J: TRBJ1-4
DNA: TGTGCCTGGACTCTGGGGGCGCATGAAAAACTGTTTTTT
CDR3: CAWTLGAHEKLFF

V: TRBV4-1
D: TRBD2
size: -
J: TRBJ2-1
DNA: TGCGCCAGCAGCCAAGATCCTTGGCTAGCGGGGGTTTACTCCTACAATGAGCAGTTCTTC
CDR3: CASSQDPWLAGVYSYNEQFF

V: TRBV4-2
D: TRBD2
size: -
J: TRBJ2-7
DNA: TGTGCCAGCAGTTTCCAGCGGGACTCCTACGAGCAGTACTTC
CDR3: CASSFQRDSYEQYF

V: TRBV7-2
D: -
size: -
J: TRBJ2-1
DNA: TGTGCCAGCAGCAAACGGGTTAATTACAATGAGCAGTTCTTC
CDR3: CASSKRVNYNEQFF

V: TRBV28
D: -
size: -
J: TRBJ1-1
DNA: TGTGCCAGCAGACCCTTTAGTATGTTATCTGAAGCTTTCTTT
CDR3: CASRPFSMLSEAFF

V: TRBV27
D: -
size: once
J: TRBJ2-7
DNA: TGTGCCAGCAGTTTAAGATCAGGACACTACGAGCAGTACTTC
CDR3: CASSLRSGHYEQYF

V: TRBV3-1/TRBV3-2
D: TRBD2
size: once
J: TRBJ2-3
DNA: TGTGCCAGCAGCCACCCACGGACTAGCGGGGGGAGGGCTTGGGATACGCAGTATTTT
CDR3: CASSHPRTSGGRAWDTQYF

V: TRBV10-3
D: -
size: -
J: TRBJ1-3
DNA: TGTGCCATCAGGCCACAGGGATCTGGAAACACCATATATTTT
CDR3: CAIRPQGSGNTIYF

V: TRBV10-1
D: TRBD2
size: -
J: TRBJ2-1
DNA: TGCGCCAGCACCCCGGGACAGGGGAAAACTAGCGGGAGGCCCAATGAGCAGTTCTTC
CDR3: CASTPGQGKTSGRPNEQFF

V: TRBV14
D: TRBD1
size: -
J: TRBJ1-6
DNA: TGTGCCAGCAGCCCGAGACAGGGTGAGAATTCACCCCTCCACTTT
CDR3: CASSPRQGENSPLHF

V: TRBV18
D: -
size: -
J: TRBJ1-1
DNA: TGTGCCAGCTCACCGGGGGCTAACACTGAAGCTTTCTTT
CDR3: CASSPGANTEAFF

V: TRBV19
D: -
size: -
J: TRBJ1-2
DNA: TGTGCCAGTAGTATAACCACCCAAACAGGTTCCTATGGCTACACCTTC
CDR3: CASSITTQTGSYGYTF

V: TRBV6-5
D: TRBD1
size: once
J: TRBJ1-2
DNA: TGTGCCAGCAGCCCCCAGGCGGACAGGTCTGGCTACACCTTC
CDR3: CASSPQADRSGYTF

V: TRBV5-4
D: TRBD2
size: -
J: TRBJ2-1
DNA: TGTGCCAGCAGCGGACGAAGCGGGGGGAGCTCCTACAATGAGCAGTTCTTC
CDR3: CASSGRSGGSSYNEQFF

V: TRBV28
D: TRBD2
size: -
J: TRBJ2-2
DNA: TGTGCCAGCAGGACGGGAGGGCCTCGGACCGGGGAGCTGTTTTTT
CDR3: CASRTGGPRTGELFF

V: TRBV5-1
D: -
size: -
J: TRBJ2-5
DNA: TGCGCCAGCAGTCTGGGAGGAGGGGATGAGACCCAGTACTTC
CDR3: CASSLGGGDETQYF

V: TRBV27
D: -
size: -
J: TRBJ2-5
DNA: TGTGCCAGCAGTTTATCGGGGGCAGGGCTCGACGAGACCCAGTACTTC
CDR3: CASSLSGAGLDETQYF

V: TRBV7-9
D: -
size: few
J: TRBJ1-2
DNA: TGTGCCAGCAGCTTAGCGTCAGGGAACTATGGCTACACCTTC
CDR3: CASSLASGNYGYTF

V: TRBV18
D: TRBD1
size: -
J: TRBJ1-2
DNA: TGTGCCAGCTCACCTATGAGGGGGCTGGGCTACACCTTC
CDR3: CASSPMRGLGYTF

V: TRBV6-2/TRBV6-3
D: TRBD1
size: few
J: TRBJ1-1
DNA: TGTGCCAGCAGTTACCGACAGGGGCCCACTGAAGCTTTCTTT
CDR3: CASSYRQGPTEAFF

V: TRBV5-1
D: TRBD1
size: -
J: TRBJ1-1
DNA: TGCGCCAGCAGCTGGGGACAGGGGGCCCCTGAAGCTTTCTTT
CDR3: CASSWGQGAPEAFF

V: TRBV5-1
D: TRBD2
size: -
J: TRBJ2-7
DNA: TGCGCCAGCAGCAAGACTAGCGGGGGGGCCGGCGAGCAGTACTTC
CDR3: CASSKTSGGAGEQYF

V: TRBV5-1
D: TRBD1
size: -
J: TRBJ1-3
DNA: TGCGCCAGCAGCGCCGGGACAGGGGGCCACACCATATATTTT
CDR3: CASSAGTGGHTIYF

V: TRBV19
D: TRBD1
size: -
J: TRBJ1-2
DNA: TGTGCCAGTAGTTTTCCGGGACAGGGGGTTTCGAGTGGCTACACCTTC
CDR3: CASSFPGQGVSSGYTF

V: TRBV6-2/TRBV6-3
D: TRBD1
size: -
J: TRBJ2-1
DNA: TGTGCCAGCAGCTCAGACAGGGGCAATGAGCAGTTCTTC
CDR3: CASSSDRGNEQFF

V: TRBV5-1
D: -
size: -
J: TRBJ1-6
DNA: TGCGCCAGCAGCTTGGGCGATCCGAGCTCCTATAATTCACCCCTCCACTTT
CDR3: CASSLGDPSSYNSPLHF

V: TRBV2
D: -
size: -
J: TRBJ2-1
DNA: TGTGCCAGCAGGACTCAGTACAATGAGCAGTTCTTC
CDR3: CASRTQYNEQFF

V: TRBV28
D: TRBD1
size: -
J: TRBJ2-7
DNA: TGTGCCAGCAGTTCCTCCGGGACAGGGCACGAGCAGTACTTC
CDR3: CASSSSGTGHEQYF

V: TRBV5-1
D: TRBD1
size: -
J: TRBJ1-6
DNA: TGCGCCAGCAGCTCAACGGACAGGGGACCCAATTCACCCCTCCACTTT
CDR3: CASSSTDRGPNSPLHF

V: TRBV12-3/TRBV12-4
D: -
size: -
J: TRBJ1-2
DNA: TGTGCCAGCAGTTTCGAGGGTTACTATGGCTACACCTTC
CDR3: CASSFEGYYGYTF

V: TRBV11-2
D: -
size: -
J: TRBJ1-6
DNA: TGTGCCAGCAGCTTAGCGGCCGGATGGAGTTCACCCCTCCACTTT
CDR3: CASSLAAGWSSPLHF

V: TRBV6-5
D: -
size: -
J: TRBJ2-4
DNA: TGTGCCAGCAGTTACTCCCGAGCAGGAGGTAAAAACATTCAGTACTTC
CDR3: CASSYSRAGGKNIQYF

V: TRBV7-3
D: -
size: -
J: TRBJ1-1
DNA: TGTGCCAGCAGCTTAAGCAGGGACACTGAAGCTTTCTTT
CDR3: CASSLSRDTEAFF

V: TRBV29-1
D: TRBD1
size: -
J: TRBJ2-6
DNA: TGCAGCGTTGCGGCAGGGGGATTCCTGACTTTC
CDR3: CSVAAGGFLTF

V: TRBV4-1
D: -
size: -
J: TRBJ1-4
DNA: TGCGCCAGCAGCCAACCCGAAAAGCGGGCTAATGAAAAACTGTTTTTT
CDR3: CASSQPEKRANEKLFF

V: TRBV25-1
D: -
size: -
J: TRBJ1-1
DNA: TGTGCCAGCAGTGTACGAGAGGTTGAAGCTTTCTTT
CDR3: CASSVREVEAFF